This TCR beta chain was retrieved from a study of breast tumors, draining lymph nodes, adjacent tissues. Axillary draining lymph nodes of breast cancer patients supplied the node samples. At least ten counts were recorded for this clonotype. Its antigen is still unknown. A much larger clone sits a single nucleotide away, making a read error possible. TCRdb used MiXCR to reprocess the multiplex PCR reads, holding one entry per CDR3 protein. The table lists more than 80,000 distinct CDR3 sequences, approximately 28% of them singletons. Findings of the study overall: Tumor repertoires ranked between lymph nodes and nontumor tissue in diversity, with V and J gene preferences. That most tumor T cells come from lymph nodes remained unproven. The data were judged consistent with most tumor T cells coming from lymph node and expanding in tumor. Luminal-like breast cancer showed significantly higher tumor–nontumor repertoire similarity than basal-like.

Germline V gene sequence: CDR1 DFQATT, CDR2 SNEGSKA (reference sequence). The CDR3 is made up of 12 amino acids. This rearrangement joins TRBV20-1 to TRBJ1-2; D unclear. This sequence was found in a female donor with breast cancer. Some clones in this sample may be carry-over from other donors' samples. Source material: axillary lymph node tissue. CDR3 in DNA: TGCAGTGCCCCCGACCAGAACTATGGCTCCACCTTC. This translates into CSAPDQNYGSTF.